A selection of T cell receptor beta chains follows, all from one sample in a study of PD-1 blockade in mismatch repair-deficient tumors. Repertoires were generated with immunoSEQ multiplex PCR, while TCRdb's copy carries only in-frame clones and drops some. The table shows 35,000 or so clones, with roughly 85% occurring only once. Sequences were derived from peripheral blood, sampled 75 to 85 weeks after starting pembrolizumab. The source of these receptors is an adult with mismatch repair-deficient cancer. The CDR3 runs from the conserved cysteine through the conserved F or W. Each record gives: V gene, J gene, CDR3 length, clone size, D gene, CDR3 DNA, CDR3 protein. A D gene is named only where the DNA matches it firmly. Part of the rows lack a size; the others show once, few, many or a class for expanded clones.

V: TRBV11-3
J: TRBJ1-3
length: 16
size: -
D: -
DNA: TGTGCCAGCAGCGTCGGGCCTACGAGCTCTGGAAACACCATATATTTT
CDR3: CASSVGPTSSGNTIYF

V: TRBV29-1
J: TRBJ2-7
length: 11
size: -
D: -
DNA: TGCAGCGTTGAACGAGGGGCCGAGCAGTACTTC
CDR3: CSVERGAEQYF

V: TRBV4-1
J: TRBJ2-1
length: 17
size: -
D: TRBD2
DNA: TGCGCCAGCAGCCAAGATCTTGCGGGAGGGCTGGTCGGTGAGCAGTTCTTC
CDR3: CASSQDLAGGLVGEQFF

V: TRBV7-9
J: TRBJ1-2
length: 12
size: -
D: -
DNA: TGTGCCAGCAGCTCCATAGTGGATGGCTACACCTTC
CDR3: CASSSIVDGYTF

V: TRBV5-1
J: TRBJ1-1
length: 14
size: -
D: -
DNA: TGCGCCAGCAGTCTATCCCCTGTTAGAACTGAAGCTTTCTTT
CDR3: CASSLSPVRTEAFF

V: TRBV7-9
J: TRBJ2-5
length: 14
size: -
D: -
DNA: TGTGCCAGCAGCTTATCCGGCCCTGGAGAGACCCAGTACTTC
CDR3: CASSLSGPGETQYF

V: TRBV4-1
J: TRBJ2-7
length: 16
size: once
D: TRBD2
DNA: TGCGCCAGCAGCCAAAAAGGCCTAGCGGGAGCCTACGAGCAGTACTTC
CDR3: CASSQKGLAGAYEQYF

V: TRBV20-1
J: TRBJ2-3
length: 11
size: once
D: -
DNA: TGCAGTGCCGTAACCACAGATACGCAGTATTTT
CDR3: CSAVTTDTQYF

V: TRBV10-2
J: TRBJ1-2
length: 15
size: -
D: TRBD1
DNA: TGCGCCAGCAGTGAGACTAAGACAGGGACCTATGGCTACACCTTC
CDR3: CASSETKTGTYGYTF

V: TRBV7-2
J: TRBJ1-3
length: 16
size: -
D: -
DNA: TGTGCCAGCAGCTTAGCGATAAGGGCCTCTGGAAACACCATATATTTT
CDR3: CASSLAIRASGNTIYF

V: TRBV7-9
J: TRBJ2-5
length: 15
size: -
D: -
DNA: TGTGCCAGCAGCTTTGTTAGACAGTCGGGGGAGACCCAGTACTTC
CDR3: CASSFVRQSGETQYF

V: TRBV7-8
J: TRBJ2-7
length: 14
size: -
D: TRBD2
DNA: TGTGCCAGCTCCCCAGTCGGTAGCGGGAACGAGCAGTACTTC
CDR3: CASSPVGSGNEQYF

V: TRBV12-5
J: TRBJ1-1
length: 14
size: -
D: -
DNA: TGTGCTAGTGGGAATTTTTACATGAACACTGAAGCTTTCTTT
CDR3: CASGNFYMNTEAFF

V: TRBV13
J: TRBJ2-3
length: 14
size: -
D: -
DNA: TGTGCCAGCAGCACACGGGGAGGCACAGATACGCAGTATTTT
CDR3: CASSTRGGTDTQYF

V: TRBV10-3
J: TRBJ2-7
length: 13
size: few
D: -
DNA: TGTGCCATCAGTGCTTCTAAGCCCTACGAGCAGTACTTC
CDR3: CAISASKPYEQYF

V: TRBV5-1
J: TRBJ2-1
length: 17
size: -
D: TRBD2
DNA: TGCGCCAGCAGCTTGGCTCCTAGCGGAGCCCTGTACAATGAGCAGTTCTTC
CDR3: CASSLAPSGALYNEQFF

V: TRBV28
J: TRBJ2-6
length: 15
size: -
D: -
DNA: TGTGCCAGCAGTGGGGCAGACTCTGGGGCCAACGTCCTGACTTTC
CDR3: CASSGADSGANVLTF

V: TRBV27
J: TRBJ1-1
length: 16
size: once
D: TRBD1
DNA: TGTGCCAGCAGCGTACAGGGGATGGGGGTGCAGACTGAAGCTTTCTTT
CDR3: CASSVQGMGVQTEAFF

V: TRBV2
J: TRBJ2-6
length: 19
size: -
D: TRBD2
DNA: TGTGCCAGCAGTCCCGCCCGGCTAGCGGGGAACTCTGGGGCCAACGTCCTGACTTTC
CDR3: CASSPARLAGNSGANVLTF

V: TRBV4-1
J: TRBJ2-1
length: 14
size: -
D: -
DNA: TGCGCCAGCAGCCAAGTCTCAATGGGCAATGAGCAGTTCTTC
CDR3: CASSQVSMGNEQFF

V: TRBV7-9
J: TRBJ1-4
length: 13
size: -
D: TRBD1
DNA: TGTGCCAGCAGTGGGACAGGACCTGAAAAACTGTTTTTT
CDR3: CASSGTGPEKLFF

V: TRBV7-9
J: TRBJ2-3
length: 14
size: -
D: -
DNA: TGTGCCAGCAGCTTCTCTCAGGGCACAGATACGCAGTATTTT
CDR3: CASSFSQGTDTQYF